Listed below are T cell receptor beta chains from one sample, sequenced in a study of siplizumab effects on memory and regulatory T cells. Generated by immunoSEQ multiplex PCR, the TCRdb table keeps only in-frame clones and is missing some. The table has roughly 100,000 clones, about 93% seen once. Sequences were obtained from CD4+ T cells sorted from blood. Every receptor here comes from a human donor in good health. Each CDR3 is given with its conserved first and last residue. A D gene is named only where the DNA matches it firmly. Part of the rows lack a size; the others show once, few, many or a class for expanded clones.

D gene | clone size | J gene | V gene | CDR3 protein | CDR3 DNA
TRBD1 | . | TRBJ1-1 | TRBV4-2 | CASSSTGDEDTEAFF | TGTGCCAGCAGCTCCACAGGGGACGAGGACACTGAAGCTTTCTTT
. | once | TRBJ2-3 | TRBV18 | CASSPSPGARSTDTQYF | TGTGCCAGCTCACCCTCTCCGGGAGCCCGAAGCACAGATACGCAGTATTTT
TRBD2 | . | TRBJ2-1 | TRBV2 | CASSEALLAGRWYEQFF | TGTGCCAGCAGTGAAGCGCTTCTAGCGGGAAGGTGGTATGAGCAGTTCTTC
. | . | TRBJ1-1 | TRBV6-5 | CASSYFGGRGTEAFF | TGTGCCAGCAGTTACTTCGGGGGGCGAGGCACTGAAGCTTTCTTT
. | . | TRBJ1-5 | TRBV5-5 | CASKLGWNQPQHF | TGTGCCAGCAAGCTTGGGTGGAATCAGCCCCAGCATTTT
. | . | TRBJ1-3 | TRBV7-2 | CASSLFFPGASGNTIYF | TGTGCCAGCAGCTTGTTTTTTCCAGGGGCTAGTGGAAACACCATATATTTT
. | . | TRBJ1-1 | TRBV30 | CAWSKNQDPPEAFF | TGTGCCTGGAGCAAAAACCAGGACCCACCTGAAGCTTTCTTT
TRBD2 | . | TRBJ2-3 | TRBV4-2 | CASSTRLAGGTDTQYF | TGTGCCAGCAGCACCAGACTAGCGGGAGGGACTGATACGCAGTATTTT
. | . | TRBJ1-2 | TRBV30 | CAWSLMGLNYGYTF | TGTGCCTGGAGTCTCATGGGGCTGAACTATGGCTACACCTTC
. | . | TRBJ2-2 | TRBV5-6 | CASSFFFGAKAGELFF | TGTGCCAGCAGCTTTTTTTTCGGGGCCAAGGCCGGGGAGCTGTTTTTT
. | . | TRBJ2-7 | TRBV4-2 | CASSQGEGSYEQYF | TGTGCCAGCAGCCAAGGTGAGGGTTCCTACGAGCAGTACTTC
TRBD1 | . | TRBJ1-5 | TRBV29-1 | CSVTGTGTDQPQHF | TGCAGCGTCACCGGGACAGGAACGGATCAGCCCCAGCATTTT
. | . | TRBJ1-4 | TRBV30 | CAWSVQGFEKLFF | TGTGCCTGGAGTGTGCAGGGCTTTGAAAAACTGTTTTTT
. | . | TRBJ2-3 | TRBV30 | CAWRRTFEDTQYF | TGTGCCTGGAGGAGGACATTCGAAGATACGCAGTATTTT
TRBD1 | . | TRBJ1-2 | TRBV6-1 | CASSEFKGTGQRRANYGYTF | TGTGCCAGCAGTGAATTTAAGGGAACGGGACAGAGGCGCGCGAACTATGGCTACACCTTC
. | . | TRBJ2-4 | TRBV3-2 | CASSQEYF | TGTGCCAGCAGCCAAGAGTACTTC
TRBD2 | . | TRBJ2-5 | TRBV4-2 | CASSQEASLAGDWETQYF | TGTGCCAGCAGCCAAGAGGCTTCACTAGCGGGAGATTGGGAGACCCAGTACTTC
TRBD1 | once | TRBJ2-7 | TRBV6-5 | CASRRTGGEQYF | TGTGCCAGCAGGCGGACAGGGGGCGAGCAGTACTTC
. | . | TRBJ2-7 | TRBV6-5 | CASSYGSSIPEQYF | TGTGCCAGCAGTTACGGTAGTTCCATCCCCGAGCAGTACTTC
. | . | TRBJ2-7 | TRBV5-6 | CASSRTPYEQYF | TGTGCCAGCAGCAGGACCCCCTACGAGCAGTACTTC
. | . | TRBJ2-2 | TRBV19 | CASGETANTGELFF | TGTGCCAGTGGAGAGACAGCGAACACCGGGGAGCTGTTTTTT
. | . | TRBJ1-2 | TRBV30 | CAWRRNREGYTF | TGTGCCTGGAGGCGGAACAGGGAAGGCTACACCTTC
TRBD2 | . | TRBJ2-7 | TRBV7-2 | CASSLMGSGDLREQYF | TGTGCCAGCAGCTTAATGGGTAGCGGGGATTTAAGGGAGCAGTACTTC
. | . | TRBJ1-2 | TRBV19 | CASSLGTFNYGYTF | TGTGCCAGTAGTCTGGGGACATTTAACTATGGCTACACCTTC
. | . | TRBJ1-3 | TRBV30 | CAWSIGTAGNTIYF | TGTGCCTGGAGCATCGGGACCGCTGGAAACACCATATATTTT
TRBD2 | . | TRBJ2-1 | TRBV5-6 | CASSFLAGGRNEQFF | TGTGCCAGCAGCTTTCTAGCGGGGGGGCGGAATGAGCAGTTCTTC
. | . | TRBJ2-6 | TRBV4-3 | CASSRGGGFGANVLTF | TGCGCCAGCAGCCGCGGTGGTGGCTTTGGGGCCAACGTCCTGACTTTC
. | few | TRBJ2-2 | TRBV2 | CASLYTGELFF | TGTGCCAGCCTATACACCGGGGAGCTGTTTTTT
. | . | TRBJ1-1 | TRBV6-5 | CASSYRRGRSTEAFF | TGTGCCAGCAGTTACCGAAGAGGTCGGAGCACTGAAGCTTTCTTT
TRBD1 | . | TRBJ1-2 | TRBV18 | CASSPGTGPNYGYTF | TGTGCCAGCTCACCCGGGACAGGGCCCAACTATGGCTACACCTTC
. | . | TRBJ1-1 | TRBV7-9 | CASSLRATNTEAFF | TGTGCCAGCAGCTTGAGGGCCACGAACACTGAAGCTTTCTTT
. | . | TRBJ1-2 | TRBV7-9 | CASSLIAGTHARGYTF | TGTGCCAGCAGCTTAATCGCCGGGACCCACGCACGGGGCTACACCTTC
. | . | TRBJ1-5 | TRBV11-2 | CASSFYSDQPQHF | TGTGCCAGCAGCTTTTACAGCGATCAGCCCCAGCATTTT
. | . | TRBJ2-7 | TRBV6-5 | CASSYYRGSYEQYF | TGTGCCAGCAGTTATTATCGGGGTTCCTACGAGCAGTACTTC
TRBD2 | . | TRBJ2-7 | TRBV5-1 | CASSTASGSSWSYEQYF | TGCGCCAGCAGTACGGCTAGCGGGAGTAGTTGGTCCTACGAGCAGTACTTC
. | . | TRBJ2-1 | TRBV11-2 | CASSIHTQRGESFF | TGTGCCAGCTCAATTCATACCCAGAGGGGAGAGTCGTTCTTC
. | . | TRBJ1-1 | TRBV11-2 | CASSPREATDTEAFF | TGTGCCAGCAGCCCCCGCGAGGCTACGGACACTGAAGCTTTCTTT
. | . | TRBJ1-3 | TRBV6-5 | CASSRADRAGNTIYF | TGTGCCAGCAGTCGCGCCGATCGAGCTGGAAACACCATATATTTT
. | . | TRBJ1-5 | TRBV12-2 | CASRSEGGRQPQHF | TGTGCAAGTCGCTCCGAGGGGGGGCGTCAGCCCCAGCATTTT